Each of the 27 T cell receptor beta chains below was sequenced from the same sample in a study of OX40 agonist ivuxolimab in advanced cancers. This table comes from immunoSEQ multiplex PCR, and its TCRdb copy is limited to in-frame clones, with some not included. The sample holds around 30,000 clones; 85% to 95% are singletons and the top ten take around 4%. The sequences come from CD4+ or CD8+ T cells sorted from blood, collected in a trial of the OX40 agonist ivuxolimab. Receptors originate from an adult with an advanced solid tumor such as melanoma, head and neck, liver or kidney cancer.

The CDR3 protein is CATITENPGHPNTEAFF. The CDR3 DNA reads TGCGCCACCATAACGGAAAACCCGGGACATCCGAACACTGAAGCTTTCTTT. The chain uses TRBV10-2 and TRBJ1-1, with a tentative D call TRBD1 (6 bases). Deletions cut 10 bases from V and 1 base from J, with 25 bases between. Per germline, CDR1 WSHSY and CDR2 SAAADI. The CDR3 runs to 17 residues.

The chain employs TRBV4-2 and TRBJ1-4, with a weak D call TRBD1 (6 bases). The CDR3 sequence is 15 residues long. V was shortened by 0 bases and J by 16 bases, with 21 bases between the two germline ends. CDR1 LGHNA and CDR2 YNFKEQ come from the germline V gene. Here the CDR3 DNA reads TGTGCCAGCAGCCAAGATGATATTGGGGACATTAGCCCGTTTTTT. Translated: CASSQDDIGDISPFF.

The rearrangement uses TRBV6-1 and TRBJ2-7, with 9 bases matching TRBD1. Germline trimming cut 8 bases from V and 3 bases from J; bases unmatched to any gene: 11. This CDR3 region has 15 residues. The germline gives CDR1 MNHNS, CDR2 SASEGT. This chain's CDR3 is CASRLTGGAGYEQYF. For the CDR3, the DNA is TGTGCCAGCCGTCTTACAGGGGGCGCCGGCTACGAGCAGTACTTC.

For the CDR3, the DNA is TGTGCCACCAGCAGAGGCCACGAGATTCGACAGCATTTT. Amino acids: CATSRGHEIRQHF. V usage is TRBV15 and J usage is TRBJ1-5; no firm D call. This CDR3 is 13 amino acids long. Germline CDR1 reads LNHNV; CDR2 reads YYDKDF (reference sequence). Between the trimmed V and J ends, which lost 1 base and 13 bases, there was a span of 14 bases.

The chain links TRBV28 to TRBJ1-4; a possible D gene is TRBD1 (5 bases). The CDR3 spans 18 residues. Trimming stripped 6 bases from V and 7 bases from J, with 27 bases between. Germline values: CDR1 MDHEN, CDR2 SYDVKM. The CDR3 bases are TGTGCCAGCAGCCTAGGACAAAGTTCTAGTTTTTTTGGTGAAAAACTGTTTTTT. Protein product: CASSLGQSSSFFGEKLFF. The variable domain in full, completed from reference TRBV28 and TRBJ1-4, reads DVKVTQSSRYLVKRTGEKVFLECVQDMDHENMFWYRQDPGLGLRLIYFSYDVKMKEKGDIPEGYSVSREKKERFSLILESASTNQTSMYLCASSLGQSSSFFGEKLFFGSGTQLSVL.

The CDR3 region is CASSLDGGRTNTGELFF. In nucleotides, the CDR3 is TGTGCCAGCAGCTTAGATGGCGGGCGTACGAACACCGGGGAGCTGTTTTTT. This chain uses TRBV5-4 with TRBJ2-2, with D possibly being TRBD2 (5 bases). The V end lost 2 bases, the J end lost 0 bases, and 14 bases lay between the germline ends. The germline V gene encodes CDR1 SGHNT and CDR2 YYREEE (reference sequence). The CDR3 has 17 amino acids.

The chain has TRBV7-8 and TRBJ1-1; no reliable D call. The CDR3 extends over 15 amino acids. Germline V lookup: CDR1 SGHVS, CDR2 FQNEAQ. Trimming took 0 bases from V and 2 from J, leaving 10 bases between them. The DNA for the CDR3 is TGTGCCAGCAGCTTAGCCTCGGGAGGTAACACTGAAGCTTTCTTT. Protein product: CASSLASGGNTEAFF.

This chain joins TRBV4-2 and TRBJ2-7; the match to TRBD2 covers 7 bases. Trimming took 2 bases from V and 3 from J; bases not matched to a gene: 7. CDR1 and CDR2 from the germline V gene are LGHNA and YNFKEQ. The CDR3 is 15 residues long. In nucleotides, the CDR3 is TGTGCCAGCAGCCAAACCACTAGCGAAGGCTACGAGCAGTACTTC. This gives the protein CASSQTTSEGYEQYF.

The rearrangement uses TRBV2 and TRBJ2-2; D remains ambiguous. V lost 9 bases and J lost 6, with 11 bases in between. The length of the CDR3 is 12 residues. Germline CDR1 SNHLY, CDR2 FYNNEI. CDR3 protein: CASTRAPGELFF. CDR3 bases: TGTGCCAGTACCCGGGCCCCCGGGGAGCTGTTTTTT.

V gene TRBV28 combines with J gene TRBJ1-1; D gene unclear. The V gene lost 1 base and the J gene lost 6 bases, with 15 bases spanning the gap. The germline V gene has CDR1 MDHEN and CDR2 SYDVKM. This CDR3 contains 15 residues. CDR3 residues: CASSLSQTVGSEAFF. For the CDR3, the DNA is TGTGCCAGCAGTTTATCTCAAACCGTGGGGTCTGAAGCTTTCTTT.

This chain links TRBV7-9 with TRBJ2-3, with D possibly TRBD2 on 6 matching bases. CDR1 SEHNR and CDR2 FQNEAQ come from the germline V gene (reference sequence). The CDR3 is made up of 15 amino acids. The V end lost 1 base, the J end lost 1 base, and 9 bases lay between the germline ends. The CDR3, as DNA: TGTGCCAGCAGCTTAGTCAGGGAGGGCACAGATACGCAGTATTTT. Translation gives CASSLVREGTDTQYF.

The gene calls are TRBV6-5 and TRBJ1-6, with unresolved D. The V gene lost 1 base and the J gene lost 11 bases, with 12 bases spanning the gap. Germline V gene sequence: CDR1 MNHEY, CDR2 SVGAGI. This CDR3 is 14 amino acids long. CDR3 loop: CASSYLGLMTPLHF. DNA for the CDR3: TGTGCCAGCAGTTACTTAGGCTTGATGACACCCCTCCACTTT.

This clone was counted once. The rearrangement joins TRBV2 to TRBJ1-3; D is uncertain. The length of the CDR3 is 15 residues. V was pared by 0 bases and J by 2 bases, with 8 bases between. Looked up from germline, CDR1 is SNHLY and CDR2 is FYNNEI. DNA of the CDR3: TGTGCCAGCAGTGAAGCGCCGTTCCCTGGAAACACCATATATTTT. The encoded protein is CASSEAPFPGNTIYF.

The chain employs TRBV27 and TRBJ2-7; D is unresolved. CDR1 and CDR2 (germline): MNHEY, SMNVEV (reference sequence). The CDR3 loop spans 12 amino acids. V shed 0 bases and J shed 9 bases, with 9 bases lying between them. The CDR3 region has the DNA TGTGCCAGCAGTTTATCGAACAGCATGCAGTACTTC. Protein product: CASSLSNSMQYF.

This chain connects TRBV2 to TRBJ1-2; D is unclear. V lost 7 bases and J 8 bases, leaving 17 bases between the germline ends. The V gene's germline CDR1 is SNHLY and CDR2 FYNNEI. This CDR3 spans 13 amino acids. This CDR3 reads CASKDNLLGGYTF. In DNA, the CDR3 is TGTGCCAGCAAGGATAACCTCTTGGGGGGCTACACCTTC.

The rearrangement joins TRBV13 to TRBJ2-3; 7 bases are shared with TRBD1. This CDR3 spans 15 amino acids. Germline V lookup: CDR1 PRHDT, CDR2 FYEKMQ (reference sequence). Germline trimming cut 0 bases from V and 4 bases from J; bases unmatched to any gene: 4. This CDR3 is CASSLGRQGADTQYF. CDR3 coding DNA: TGTGCCAGCAGCTTAGGGCGACAGGGCGCAGATACGCAGTATTTT.

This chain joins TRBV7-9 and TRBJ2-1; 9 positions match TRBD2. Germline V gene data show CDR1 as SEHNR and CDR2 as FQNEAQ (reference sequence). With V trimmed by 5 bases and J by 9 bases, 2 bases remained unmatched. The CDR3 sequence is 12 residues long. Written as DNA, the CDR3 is TGTGCCAGCAGCAGGCGGGAGGGTGAGCAGTTCTTC. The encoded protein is CASSRREGEQFF. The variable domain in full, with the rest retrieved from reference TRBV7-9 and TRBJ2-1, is DTGVSQNPRHKITKRGQNVTFRCDPISEHNRLYWYRQTLGQGPEFLTYFQNEAQLEKSRLLSDRFSAERPKGSFSTLEIQRTEQGDSAMYLCASSRREGEQFFGPGTRLTVL.

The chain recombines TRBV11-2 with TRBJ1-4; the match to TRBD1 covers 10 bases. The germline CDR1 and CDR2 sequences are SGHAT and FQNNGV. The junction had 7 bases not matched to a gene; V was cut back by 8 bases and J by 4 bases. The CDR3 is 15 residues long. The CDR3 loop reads CASRSGTGVNEKLFF. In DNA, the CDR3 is TGTGCCAGCCGGTCCGGGACAGGGGTTAATGAAAAACTGTTTTTT.

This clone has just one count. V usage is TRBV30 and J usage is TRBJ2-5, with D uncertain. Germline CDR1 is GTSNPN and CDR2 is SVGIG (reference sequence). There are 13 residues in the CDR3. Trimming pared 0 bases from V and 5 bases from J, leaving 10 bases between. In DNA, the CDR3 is TGTGCCTGGAGTGTAGGTGGGATGGAGACCCAGTACTTC. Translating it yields CAWSVGGMETQYF.

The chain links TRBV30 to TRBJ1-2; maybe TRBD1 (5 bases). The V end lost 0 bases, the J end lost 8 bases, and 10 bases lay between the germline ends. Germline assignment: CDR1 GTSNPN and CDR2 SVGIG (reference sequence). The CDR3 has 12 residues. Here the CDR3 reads CAWSVGGDGYTF. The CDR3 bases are TGTGCCTGGAGTGTCGGAGGGGACGGCTACACCTTC.

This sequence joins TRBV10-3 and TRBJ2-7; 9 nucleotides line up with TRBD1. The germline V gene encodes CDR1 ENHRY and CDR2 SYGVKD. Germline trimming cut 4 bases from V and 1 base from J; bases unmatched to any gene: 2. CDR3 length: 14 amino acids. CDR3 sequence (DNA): TGTGCCATCAGTGGGGGGACAGGGTCCTACGAGCAGTACTTC. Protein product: CAISGGTGSYEQYF.

The DNA of the CDR3 is TGTGCCAGTAGTCTAATTCACGAGGAACTCTATGGCTACACCTTC. The encoded protein is CASSLIHEELYGYTF. The chain has TRBV19 and TRBJ1-2; D uncertain. Germline V CDR1 and CDR2: LNHDA, SQIVND (reference sequence). This CDR3 is 15 amino acids long. The ends were cut back, 5 bases at V and 4 bases at J, with 17 bases in the middle.

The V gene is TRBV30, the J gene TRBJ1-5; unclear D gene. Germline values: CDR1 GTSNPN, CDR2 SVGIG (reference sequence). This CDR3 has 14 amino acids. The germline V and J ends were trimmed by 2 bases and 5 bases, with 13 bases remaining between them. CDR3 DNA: TGTGCCTGGAGTCTTGGACTCGACCATCAGCCCCAGCATTTT. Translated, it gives CAWSLGLDHQPQHF.

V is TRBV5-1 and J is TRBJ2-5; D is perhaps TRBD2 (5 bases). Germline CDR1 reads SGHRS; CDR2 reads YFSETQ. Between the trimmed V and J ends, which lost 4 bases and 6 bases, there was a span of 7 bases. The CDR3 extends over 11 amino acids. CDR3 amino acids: CASSPGKTQYF. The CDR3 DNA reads TGCGCCAGCAGCCCCGGGAAGACCCAGTACTTC.

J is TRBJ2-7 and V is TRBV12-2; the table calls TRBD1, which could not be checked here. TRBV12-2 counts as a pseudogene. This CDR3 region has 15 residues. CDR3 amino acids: CASRFRDRHVYEQYF. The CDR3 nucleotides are TGTGCAAGTCGCTTTCGGGACAGGCATGTCTACGAGCAGTACTTC.

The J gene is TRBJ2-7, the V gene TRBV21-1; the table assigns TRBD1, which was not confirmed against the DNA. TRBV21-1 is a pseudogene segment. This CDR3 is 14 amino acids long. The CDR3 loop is CASRGTGGTDEQYF. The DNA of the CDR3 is TGTGCCAGCAGAGGGACAGGGGGCACGGACGAGCAGTACTTC.

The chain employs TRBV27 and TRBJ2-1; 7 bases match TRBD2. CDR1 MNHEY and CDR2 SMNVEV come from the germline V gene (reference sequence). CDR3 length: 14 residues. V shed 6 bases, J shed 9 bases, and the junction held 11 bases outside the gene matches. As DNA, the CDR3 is TGTGCCAGCAGGAACCCCGGGGGGTGGGGTGAGCAGTTCTTC. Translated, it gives CASRNPGGWGEQFF.